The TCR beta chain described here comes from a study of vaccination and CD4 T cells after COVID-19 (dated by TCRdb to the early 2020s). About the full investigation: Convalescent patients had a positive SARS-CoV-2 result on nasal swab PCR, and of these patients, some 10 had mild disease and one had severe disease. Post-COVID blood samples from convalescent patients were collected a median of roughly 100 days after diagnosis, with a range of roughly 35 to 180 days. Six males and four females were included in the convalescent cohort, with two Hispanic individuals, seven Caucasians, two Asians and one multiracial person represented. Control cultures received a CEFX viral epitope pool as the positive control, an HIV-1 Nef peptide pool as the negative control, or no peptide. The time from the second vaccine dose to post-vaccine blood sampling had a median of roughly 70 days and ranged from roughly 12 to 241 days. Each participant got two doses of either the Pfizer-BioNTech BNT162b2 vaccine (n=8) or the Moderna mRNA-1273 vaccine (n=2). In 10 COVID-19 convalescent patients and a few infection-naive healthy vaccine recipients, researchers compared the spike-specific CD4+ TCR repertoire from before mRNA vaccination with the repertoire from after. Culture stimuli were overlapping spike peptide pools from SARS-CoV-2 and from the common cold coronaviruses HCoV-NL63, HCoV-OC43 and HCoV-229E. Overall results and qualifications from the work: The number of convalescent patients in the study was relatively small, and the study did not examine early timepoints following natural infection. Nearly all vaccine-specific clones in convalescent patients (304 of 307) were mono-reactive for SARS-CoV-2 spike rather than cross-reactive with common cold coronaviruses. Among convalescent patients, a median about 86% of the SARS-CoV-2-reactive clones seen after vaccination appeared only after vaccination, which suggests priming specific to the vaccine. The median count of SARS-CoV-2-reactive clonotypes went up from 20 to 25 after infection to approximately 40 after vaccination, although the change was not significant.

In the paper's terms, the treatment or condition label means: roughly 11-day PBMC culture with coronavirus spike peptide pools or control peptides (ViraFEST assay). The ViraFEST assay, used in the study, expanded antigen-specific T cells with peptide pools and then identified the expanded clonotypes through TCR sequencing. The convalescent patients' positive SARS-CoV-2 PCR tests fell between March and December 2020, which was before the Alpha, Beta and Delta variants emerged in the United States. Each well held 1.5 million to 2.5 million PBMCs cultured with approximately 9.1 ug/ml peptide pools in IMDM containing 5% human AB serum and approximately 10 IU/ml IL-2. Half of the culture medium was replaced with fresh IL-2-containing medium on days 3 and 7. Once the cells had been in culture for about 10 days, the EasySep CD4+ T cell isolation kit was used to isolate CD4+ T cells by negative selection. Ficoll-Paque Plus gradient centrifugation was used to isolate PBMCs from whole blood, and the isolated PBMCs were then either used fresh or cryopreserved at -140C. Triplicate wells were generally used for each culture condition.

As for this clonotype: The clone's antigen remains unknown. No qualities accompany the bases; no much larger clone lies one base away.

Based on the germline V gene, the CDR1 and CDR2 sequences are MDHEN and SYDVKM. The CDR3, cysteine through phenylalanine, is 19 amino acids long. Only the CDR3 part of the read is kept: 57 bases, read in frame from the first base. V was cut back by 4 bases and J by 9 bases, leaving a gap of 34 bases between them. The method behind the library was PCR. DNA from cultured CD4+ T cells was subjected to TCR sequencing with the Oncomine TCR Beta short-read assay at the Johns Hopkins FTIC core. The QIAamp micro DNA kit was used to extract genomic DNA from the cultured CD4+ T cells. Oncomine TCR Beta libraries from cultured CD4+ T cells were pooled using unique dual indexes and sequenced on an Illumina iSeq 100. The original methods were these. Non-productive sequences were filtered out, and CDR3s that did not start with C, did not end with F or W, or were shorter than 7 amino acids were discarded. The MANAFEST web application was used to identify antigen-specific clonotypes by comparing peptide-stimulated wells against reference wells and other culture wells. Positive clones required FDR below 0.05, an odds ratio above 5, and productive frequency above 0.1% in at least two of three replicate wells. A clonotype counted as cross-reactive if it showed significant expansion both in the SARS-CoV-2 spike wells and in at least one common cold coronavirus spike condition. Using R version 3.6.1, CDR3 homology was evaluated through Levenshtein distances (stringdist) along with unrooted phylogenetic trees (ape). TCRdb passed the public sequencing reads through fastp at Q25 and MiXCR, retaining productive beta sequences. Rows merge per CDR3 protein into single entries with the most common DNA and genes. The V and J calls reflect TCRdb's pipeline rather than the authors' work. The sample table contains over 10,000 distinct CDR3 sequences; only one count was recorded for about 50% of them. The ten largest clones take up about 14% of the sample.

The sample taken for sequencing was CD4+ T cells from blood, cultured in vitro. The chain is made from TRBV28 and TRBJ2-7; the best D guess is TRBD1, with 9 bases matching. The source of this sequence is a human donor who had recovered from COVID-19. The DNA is TGTGCCAGCAGTTCTCTAGCGGGTGGGACAGGGTTAAGTCTTACGCGGCAGTACTTC. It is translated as CASSSLAGGTGLSLTRQYF.